This is a list of T cell receptor beta chains from one sample in a study of early T cells in non-severe SARS-CoV-2 infection. TCRdb ran MiXCR on the 5' RACE reads and lists one entry per CDR3 protein. The table has around 82,000 distinct CDR3 sequences, about 15% seen once. Input material: whole blood. The receptors originated from an adult who was a healthcare worker with PCR-confirmed SARS-CoV-2 infection or an uninfected control (not recorded which). Both conserved end residues are part of each CDR3. The D gene is left open where the match is weak. The size entry is marked missing in some rows and otherwise reads once, few, many or a size class.

j_call	d_call	v_call	clone_size	cdr3_nt	cdr3_aa
TRBJ2-5	TRBD2	TRBV6-5	NA	TGTGCCAGCAGTTACTCGAGACTAGCGGCACAAGAGACCCAGTACTTC	CASSYSRLAAQETQYF
TRBJ1-2	NA	TRBV4-1	few	TGCGCCAGCAGCCAGATTTATAAAGCCAACTATGGCTACACCTTC	CASSQIYKANYGYTF
TRBJ1-1	NA	TRBV20-1	NA	TGCAGTGCTAACGGGCCTTTTGGCACTGAAGCTTTCTTT	CSANGPFGTEAFF
TRBJ1-3	NA	TRBV5-1	NA	TGCGCCAGCAGCCGTACCTCTGAAAACACCATATATTTT	CASSRTSENTIYF
TRBJ1-1	NA	TRBV9	NA	TGTGCCAGCAGCGTAGGGGACAATGCGTACACTGAAGCTTTCTTT	CASSVGDNAYTEAFF
TRBJ2-2	NA	TRBV24-1	NA	TGTGCCACCAGTCCAAGGGGCCCAGCGAACACCGGGGAGCTGTTTTTT	CATSPRGPANTGELFF
TRBJ1-2	NA	TRBV7-9	NA	TGTGCCAGCAGCTTCGACGCAGGGGACTATGGCTACACCTTC	CASSFDAGDYGYTF
TRBJ2-3	TRBD1	TRBV6-5	NA	TGTGCCAGCAGGGACGGGACAGGGGGCGCGCAGTATTTT	CASRDGTGGAQYF
TRBJ2-2	NA	TRBV7-3	few	TGTGCCAGCCGCGGGACAGAGAACGGGGAGCTGTTTTTT	CASRGTENGELFF
TRBJ2-3	NA	TRBV12-3/TRBV12-4	NA	TGTGCCAGCAGCTTAGGTGGTCCGAGAAGCACAGATACGCAGTATTTT	CASSLGGPRSTDTQYF
TRBJ2-1	NA	TRBV5-1	few	TGCGCCAGCAGACAAGGGACCGCTGGGGGTGAGCAGTTCTTC	CASRQGTAGGEQFF
TRBJ2-5	NA	TRBV7-2	NA	TGTGCCAGCAGCTTCCTCGGCGGGGCCCCTCAAGAGACCCAGTACTTC	CASSFLGGAPQETQYF
TRBJ1-5	NA	TRBV6-6	few	TGTGCCAGCAAATCGGCCAATCAGCCCCAGCATTTT	CASKSANQPQHF
TRBJ1-6	TRBD1	TRBV5-4	many	TGTGCCAGCAGCTCCGGGACAGGGTCGAATTCACCCCTCCACTTT	CASSSGTGSNSPLHF
TRBJ1-3	NA	TRBV20-1	NA	TGCAGTGCCACGCGAGTTTTGGGTAGCTCTGGAAACACCATATATTTT	CSATRVLGSSGNTIYF